This T cell receptor beta chain was sequenced during a study of blood T cell repertoires in COVID-19. Study information: Sites in the United States, Italy and Spain provided acute and convalescent COVID-19 samples. PBMCs, B-cell-depleted T cells, or T cells were the source of the cDNA or gDNA that made up the material.

In the source study's methods: Nucleated cell number was recorded as an estimate derived from reference gene primer amplification. Generated by immunoSEQ multiplex PCR, the TCRdb table keeps only in-frame clones and is missing some. The V and J calls and clone size come from that table; D and trimming were worked out from the DNA. The sample holds 100,000 or so clones, about 90% seen once. This CDR3 is 15 amino acids long. V was cut by 6 bases and J by 9 bases, with 18 bases left in between. Germline V gives CDR1 MNHEY, CDR2 SVGAGI. This chain uses TRBV6-5 with TRBJ1-6; D gene uncertain. The sequenced sample consisted of peripheral blood. The TCR comes from a woman between 45 and 60 years old in a cohort sampled during active COVID-19. The CDR3, as DNA: TGTGCCAGCAGCCCCATGTTGGGAGAAAGTTCACCCCTCCACTTT. This codes for CASSPMLGESSPLHF.